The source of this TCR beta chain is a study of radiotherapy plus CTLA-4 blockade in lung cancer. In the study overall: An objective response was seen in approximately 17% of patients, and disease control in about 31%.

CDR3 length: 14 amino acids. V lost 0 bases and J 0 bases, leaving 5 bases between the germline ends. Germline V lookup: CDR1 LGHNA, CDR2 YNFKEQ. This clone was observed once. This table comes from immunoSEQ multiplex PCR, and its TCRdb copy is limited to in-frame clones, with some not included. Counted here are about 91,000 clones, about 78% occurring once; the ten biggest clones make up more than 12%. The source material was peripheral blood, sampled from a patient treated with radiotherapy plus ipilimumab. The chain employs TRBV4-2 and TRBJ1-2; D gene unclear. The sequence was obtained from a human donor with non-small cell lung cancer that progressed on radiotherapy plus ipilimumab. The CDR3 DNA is TGTGCCAGCAGCCAAGATACAGCTAACTATGGCTACACCTTC. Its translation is CASSQDTANYGYTF.